These 30 T cell receptor beta chains were sequenced from one sample in a study of cytomegalovirus exposure and HLA in healthy donors. It was with 60 Vbeta and 13 Jbeta primers that the PCR ran. Repertoires were generated with immunoSEQ multiplex PCR, while TCRdb's copy carries only in-frame clones and drops some. In the table there are under 200,000 clones, around 73% of which are singletons. The material sequenced was PBMCs. Every receptor here comes from a woman in her late teens or twenties in good health and CMV-seropositive.

This clone was counted between two and nine times. This chain uses TRBV7-2 with TRBJ2-2; the D gene is possibly TRBD2 (6 bases). The CDR3 is 14 residues long. The V end lost 5 bases, the J end lost 3 bases, and 10 bases lay between the germline ends. The germline V gene encodes CDR1 SGHTA and CDR2 FQGNSA. The CDR3 reads CASSTGDYTGELFF. The DNA for the CDR3 is TGTGCCAGCAGCACGGGGGATTACACCGGGGAGCTGTTTTTT. Filled out from reference TRBV7-2 and TRBJ2-2, the complete variable domain reads GAGVSQSPSNKVTEKGKDVELRCDPISGHTALYWYRQSLGQGLEFLIYFQGNSAPDKSGLPSDRFSAERTGGSVSTLTIQRTQQEDSAVYLCASSTGDYTGELFFGEGSRLTVL.

This chain links TRBV6-1 with TRBJ1-3, with TRBD1 matching 7 bases. This CDR3 is 17 amino acids long. Trimming at V came to 2 bases and at J to 1 base, leaving 8 bases not matched to a gene. The germline gives CDR1 MNHNS, CDR2 SASEGT. The CDR3 DNA sequence: TGTGCCAGCAGTGAAAAACAGGGGATAGGGTCTGGAAACACCATATATTTT. Translated: CASSEKQGIGSGNTIYF.

This clone has just one count. This chain connects TRBV4-3 to TRBJ2-4, with 8 bases that match TRBD2. V gave up 0 bases and J gave up 4 bases; unmatched junction bases: 11. This CDR3 contains 18 residues. Germline V CDR1 and CDR2: LGHNA, YSLEER. The CDR3 DNA reads as TGCGCCAGCAGCCAAGAAACGGCCCAGCGGGGGCCGAAAAACATTCAGTACTTC. This translates into CASSQETAQRGPKNIQYF.

This clone has only a few counts. The CDR3: CASRPTGSGEKLFF. The CDR3 DNA is TGTGCCAGCAGACCAACAGGGTCAGGTGAAAAACTGTTTTTT. The V call is TRBV11-2, the J call TRBJ1-4; D may be TRBD1 (6 bases). Germline CDR1 reads SGHAT; CDR2 reads FQNNGV. V lost 6 bases and J lost 7, with 15 bases in between. The CDR3 is 14 amino acids.

The chain recombines TRBV19 with TRBJ1-5; a possible D gene is TRBD1 (6 bases). This CDR3 region has 17 residues. Germline V lookup: CDR1 LNHDA, CDR2 SQIVND (reference sequence). Trimming shortened V by 4 bases and J by 4 bases, and 20 bases separated the two germline ends. The CDR3 bases are TGTGCCAGTAGTAGTATTGAGTTAGGACAGCTGAATCAGCCCCAGCATTTT. Translation: CASSSIELGQLNQPQHF.

The chain combines TRBV2 with TRBJ2-1; D perhaps matches TRBD2 (6 bases). Germline loops: CDR1 SNHLY, CDR2 FYNNEI. V was cut by 8 bases and J by 5 bases, with 16 bases left in between. CDR3 size: 14 residues. The DNA for the CDR3 is TGTGCCAGCGGGCTAGCGAGTCTTCACAATGAGCAGTTCTTC. This gives the protein CASGLASLHNEQFF.

V is TRBV6-5 and J is TRBJ1-1, with TRBD1 as a possible D gene (6 bases). With 8 bases removed from V and 3 bases from J, the gap between germline ends came to 16 bases. The CDR3 has 14 amino acids. CDR1 and CDR2 from the germline V gene are MNHEY and SVGAGI. The CDR3 is CASPPGGLDTEAFF. For the CDR3, the DNA is TGTGCCAGCCCCCCCGGGGGGCTGGACACTGAAGCTTTCTTT.

The chain links TRBV7-2 to TRBJ2-3; 7 bases match TRBD1. The CDR3 totals 15 residues. J was trimmed by 5 bases and V by 5 bases; bases with no gene match: 10. CDR1 is SGHTA and CDR2 is FQGNSA in the germline V gene. As DNA, the CDR3 is TGTGCCAGCAGCATCGCCGGGACAGCTCGAGATACGCAGTATTTT. Protein sequence: CASSIAGTARDTQYF.

The chain joins TRBV11-2 to TRBJ2-3; D is ambiguous. The CDR3 loop spans 13 amino acids. Trimming stripped 8 bases from V and 6 bases from J, with 15 bases between. Germline V gene sequence: CDR1 SGHAT, CDR2 FQNNGV. CDR3 bases: TGTGCCAGCGGCCCCGCCCCGTCCGATACGCAGTATTTT. It yields the protein CASGPAPSDTQYF.

The gene calls are TRBV6-5 and TRBJ2-7; TRBD2 matches at 7 bases. The closer fit of TRBJ2-5 to the DNA end suggests the J call may be wrong. CDR1 MNHEY and CDR2 SVGAGI come from the germline V gene. CDR3 size: 16 residues. CDR3 nucleotides: TGTGCCAGCAGTTACTCGTCCCTAGCGGTCCAAGAGACCCAGTACTTC. It yields the protein CASSYSSLAVQETQYF.

Remarks on this clone: The same CDR3 can be traced to other DNA sequences in this sample. J is TRBJ1-4 and V is TRBV5-4, with D unresolved. V was clipped by 2 bases and J by 4 bases, with 9 bases between them. The CDR3 is 14 residues long. The germline gives CDR1 SGHNT, CDR2 YYREEE (reference sequence). CDR3 nucleotide sequence: TGTGCCAGCAGCTTACAAGGAGTTAATGAAAAACTGTTTTTT. It encodes CASSLQGVNEKLFF.

CDR3 in DNA: TGCGCCAGCAGCTTAAGGACTAGCGGGGTTTCTGAGCAGTTCTTC. Its translation: CASSLRTSGVSEQFF. The chain joins TRBV5-1 to TRBJ2-1, with TRBD2 matching 12 bases. The CDR3 length is 15 residues. V lost 2 bases to trimming and J lost 9 bases; unmatched junction nucleotides: 6. The germline gives CDR1 SGHRS, CDR2 YFSETQ.

Only one count was recorded for this clone. The chain is built from TRBV7-2 and TRBJ1-5; D is undetermined. Germline CDR1 reads SGHTA; CDR2 reads FQGNSA. The CDR3 is 15 residues long. The V end lost 0 bases, the J end lost 7 bases, and 13 bases lay between the germline ends. The CDR3, as DNA: TGTGCCAGCAGCTTAGCATCCAATGTGGGCCAGCCCCAGCATTTT. Protein: CASSLASNVGQPQHF.

The chain combines TRBV28 with TRBJ1-6, with 9 positions matching TRBD1. Germline values: CDR1 MDHEN, CDR2 SYDVKM. V lost 2 bases, J lost 10 bases, and 9 bases stayed unmatched. The CDR3 contains 16 residues. This CDR3 is CASSLGGTGRNSPLHF. CDR3 DNA sequence: TGTGCCAGCAGTTTAGGGGGGACAGGGAGAAACTCACCCCTCCACTTT.

J is TRBJ2-1 and V is TRBV5-1, with a tentative D call TRBD2 (6 bases). Germline V gene sequence: CDR1 SGHRS, CDR2 YFSETQ. The ends were cut back, 4 bases at V and 6 bases at J, with 8 bases in the middle. CDR3 size: 12 residues. The CDR3 bases are TGCGCCAGCAGCGTTAGCGGCAATGAGCAGTTCTTC. Translated: CASSVSGNEQFF.

The chain combines TRBV5-3 with TRBJ1-5; the D gene is possibly TRBD1 (5 bases). TRBV5-3 is recorded as an ORF, its role being uncertain. This CDR3 has 15 amino acids. With 2 bases removed from V and 3 bases from J, the gap between germline ends came to 12 bases. CDR3 sequence (DNA): TGTGCCAGAAGCTTCCTACAGGACCCCAATCAGCCCCAGCATTTT. It translates to CARSFLQDPNQPQHF.

This chain uses TRBV9 with TRBJ2-1, with TRBD1 as a possible D gene (6 bases). The CDR3 spans 15 residues. Germline V CDR1 and CDR2: SGDLS, YYNGEE. The V end was cut by 4 bases, the J end by 5 bases, with 16 bases between. Here the CDR3 DNA reads TGTGCCAGCAGCACTCGGACAGAGCTCAACAATGAGCAGTTCTTC. The encoded protein is CASSTRTELNNEQFF.

This chain uses TRBV2 with TRBJ1-2; D call uncertain. Trimming cost V 5 bases and J 3 bases, with 13 bases left between them. The germline CDR1 and CDR2 sequences are SNHLY and FYNNEI. The CDR3 is 14 amino acids. CDR3 sequence: CASSPTQRDYGYTF. CDR3 nucleotide sequence: TGTGCCAGCAGTCCTACCCAGCGAGACTATGGCTACACCTTC.

This clone was counted only a few times. V gene TRBV30 combines with J gene TRBJ2-7; D may be TRBD2 (5 bases). CDR1 GTSNPN and CDR2 SVGIG come from the germline V gene (reference sequence). Trimming shortened V by 4 bases and J by 0 bases, and 7 bases separated the two germline ends. The length of the CDR3 is 12 residues. The CDR3 protein is CAWTEGSYEQYF. The CDR3 nucleotides are TGTGCCTGGACAGAGGGCTCCTACGAGCAGTACTTC.

This clone was detected only a few times. V and J are TRBV27 and TRBJ2-3; no definite D call. With 8 bases removed from V and 2 bases from J, the gap between germline ends came to 5 bases. The length of the CDR3 is 11 residues. Per the germline V gene, CDR1 is MNHEY and CDR2 is SMNVEV (reference sequence). CDR3 coding DNA: TGTGCCAGCTCTACCACAGATACGCAGTATTTT. Residues: CASSTTDTQYF.

This clone was counted only a few times. The chain joins TRBV5-6 to TRBJ2-1; TRBD2 is a possible D gene (5 bases). The CDR3 spans 13 residues. Trimming cost V 0 bases and J 8 bases, with 9 bases left between them. Germline CDR1 is SGHDT and CDR2 is YYEEEE. The CDR3 DNA follows: TGTGCCAGCAGCTTGGAATTCGGGGATGAGCAGTTCTTC. Translated: CASSLEFGDEQFF.

This chain connects TRBV18 to TRBJ2-5; D possibly corresponds to TRBD1 (6 bases). This CDR3 is built from 16 residues. Germline lookup yields CDR1 KGHSH and CDR2 LQKENI. The germline V and J ends were trimmed by 2 bases and 5 bases, with 18 bases remaining between them. The CDR3 DNA reads as TGTGCCAGCTCACCAAGTACCGGTCCCAGGGGCGAGACCCAGTACTTC. Translated: CASSPSTGPRGETQYF.

This sequence joins TRBV7-8 and TRBJ2-7, with TRBD1 matching over 9 bases. Germline CDR1 reads SGHVS; CDR2 reads FQNEAQ. The CDR3 is 13 amino acids. The V and J ends lost 3 bases and 5 bases, in that order; junction bases with no gene match: 2. CDR3 in amino acids: CASSFDRGDEQYF. The CDR3 DNA reads TGTGCCAGCAGCTTTGACAGGGGGGACGAGCAGTACTTC.

As concerns this clone: One end of the junction fails to match germline, which may point to a read error. This rearrangement joins TRBV7-7 to TRBJ2-5; no clear D gene. Germline CDR1 is SSHAT and CDR2 is FNYEAQ (reference sequence). The CDR3 contains 13 residues. CDR3 sequence: CASSLMTTGTQYF. For the CDR3, the DNA is TGTGCTAGCAGCTTAATGACGACGGGGACCCAGTACTTC.

This chain connects TRBV7-2 to TRBJ2-7, with TRBD1 matching 9 bases. Losses at the gene ends were 5 bases for V and 5 bases for J; bases not matched to a gene: 13. This CDR3 has 16 residues. Germline-derived CDR1 and CDR2 are SGHTA and FQGNSA. CDR3 coding DNA: TGTGCCAGCAGCCGACCTGTGGGGACAGGGACCCACGAGCAGTACTTC. This translates into CASSRPVGTGTHEQYF.

This chain connects TRBV5-1 to TRBJ1-1, with D unresolved. V was shortened by 0 bases and J by 6 bases, with 30 bases between the two germline ends. Germline V gene lookup returns CDR1 SGHRS and CDR2 YFSETQ. The CDR3 loop spans 20 amino acids. The CDR3 region has the DNA TGCGCCAGCAGCTTGGATTATCAAAGGCACGAACTAAATCAAGGCTCTGAAGCTTTCTTT. Its translation: CASSLDYQRHELNQGSEAFF.

J is TRBJ1-5 and V is TRBV19; D uncertain. The V and J ends lost 0 bases and 7 bases respectively, with 7 bases between them. CDR3 length equals 13 residues. The V gene's germline CDR1 is LNHDA and CDR2 SQIVND (reference sequence). This CDR3 is CASSIDLSQPQHF. CDR3 bases: TGTGCCAGTAGTATAGATCTGTCGCAGCCCCAGCATTTT.

The chain links TRBV4-2 to TRBJ1-6, with a possible D match to TRBD1 (6 bases). V was pared by 1 base and J by 4 bases, with 14 bases between. Germline values: CDR1 LGHNA, CDR2 YNFKEQ. There are 17 residues in the CDR3. The CDR3 nucleotides are TGTGCCAGCAGCCAAGTTGGGGGCACAGGGTATAATTCACCCCTCCACTTT. As protein: CASSQVGGTGYNSPLHF.

The chain has TRBV27 and TRBJ2-3, with 15 bases matching TRBD2. Germline V gene data show CDR1 as MNHEY and CDR2 as SMNVEV (reference sequence). CDR3 size: 17 residues. Unmatched junction bases numbered 1, after V lost 3 bases and J lost 0 bases. The CDR3 loop is CASSLGTSGGSTDTQYF. Written as DNA, the CDR3 is TGTGCCAGCAGTTTGGGGACTAGCGGGGGGAGCACAGATACGCAGTATTTT.

The gene calls are TRBV6-1 and TRBJ2-5; possibly TRBD1 for D (6 bases). V lost 6 bases to trimming and J lost 2 bases, with 13 bases between them. The CDR3 covers 14 residues. In germline, CDR1 is MNHNS, CDR2 SASEGT. The CDR3 DNA sequence: TGTGCCAGCAGCTCAGGGGCCGGGCAAGAGACCCAGTACTTC. It codes for CASSSGAGQETQYF.